The 6 T cell receptor beta chains below all came from one sample that was sequenced in a study of T cell responses to AZD1222 COVID-19 vaccine. The data were produced by immunoSEQ multiplex PCR, yet TCRdb's version contains in-frame clones alone and is incomplete. Of over 150,000 clones listed, approximately 90% are singletons. Sequences were derived from peripheral blood, sampled on day 0 of AZD1222 vaccination. These receptors all come from an adult in good health.

The chain links TRBV3-1 (or the pseudogene TRBV3-2) to TRBJ2-7, with 10 nucleotides matching TRBD2. Unmatched junction bases numbered 6, after V lost 4 bases and J lost 3 bases. The V gene's germline CDR1 is LGHDT and CDR2 YNNKEL (reference sequence). This CDR3 spans 15 amino acids. This chain's CDR3 is CASSLGGTSDYEQYF. DNA for the CDR3: TGTGCCAGCAGCCTCGGCGGGACTAGCGACTACGAGCAGTACTTC.

This chain links TRBV19 with TRBJ2-7, with 9 bases identical to TRBD1. The germline gives CDR1 LNHDA, CDR2 SQIVND (reference sequence). CDR3 length: 13 amino acids. Germline trimming cut 8 bases from V and 2 bases from J; bases unmatched to any gene: 4. CDR3 protein: CASGDRGAYEQYF. As DNA, the CDR3 is TGTGCCAGTGGAGACAGGGGGGCCTACGAGCAGTACTTC.

With regard to this clone: It is unclear where the CDR3 begins or ends on the DNA, so no DNA is shown, and the CDR3 is as TCRdb lists it. The CDR3: CASRVGQGSFF. The rearrangement uses TRBV2 and TRBJ1-4; the table's D call, TRBD1, has no DNA check behind it. With termini counted, the CDR3 has 11 amino acids. CDR1 is SNHLY, CDR2 FYNNEI, per germline.

This chain joins TRBV6-5 and TRBJ1-1; 7 positions match TRBD1. The junction had 5 bases not matched to a gene; V was cut back by 1 base and J by 0 bases. CDR1 and CDR2 from the germline V gene are MNHEY and SVGAGI. The CDR3 extends over 16 amino acids. CDR3 in DNA: TGTGCCAGCAGTTACTGGGAGGGACAGCTGAACACTGAAGCTTTCTTT. Its translation is CASSYWEGQLNTEAFF.

The chain recombines TRBV28 with TRBJ2-7; TRBD1 might be the D (6 bases). CDR3 length equals 12 residues. Germline V CDR1 and CDR2: MDHEN, SYDVKM. V gave up 4 bases and J gave up 6 bases, with 10 bases separating them. The DNA for the CDR3 is TGTGCCAGCAGTTACAGGGCCGGCGAGCAGTACTTC. Translation: CASSYRAGEQYF.

The chain is built from TRBV6-6 and TRBJ2-5; D perhaps matches TRBD1 (6 bases). CDR1 MNHNY and CDR2 SVGAGI come from the germline V gene (reference sequence). V was trimmed by 3 bases and J by 9 bases, leaving 11 bases between them. The CDR3 extends over 12 amino acids. In nucleotides, the CDR3 is TGTGCCAGCAGTTATCTGGACAGCCCCCAGTACTTC. Translation: CASSYLDSPQYF.